This T cell receptor beta chain was identified during a study of shared clonotypes between healthy human individuals. The CDR3 totals 14 residues. The V gene lost 4 bases and the J gene lost 1 base, with 8 bases spanning the gap. Germline-derived CDR1 and CDR2 are MNHEY and SMNVEV (reference sequence). General study findings and limits: Sorted-subset sequencing was shown by rarefaction to be incomplete despite large depth.

Only Caucasian adults living in Nashville, Tennessee made up the donor group. As concerns this clone: Antigen unknown.

Each subset's genomic DNA was split evenly across several immunoSEQ plates. Method: immunoSEQ multiplex PCR; TCRdb's copy keeps in-frame clones and lacks some. The sample lists 2,100,000 or so clones, about 94% occurring once. This receptor was identified in a man aged 18 to 30 in good health. The rearrangement links TRBV27 to TRBJ1-5; D gene ambiguous. The material sequenced was naive CD4+ T cells sorted from blood. As for subset: CD45RA+ positively selected. CDR3 sequence reads: CASSWGHSNQPQHF. Written as DNA, the CDR3 is TGTGCCAGCAGTTGGGGTCACAGCAATCAGCCCCAGCATTTT.